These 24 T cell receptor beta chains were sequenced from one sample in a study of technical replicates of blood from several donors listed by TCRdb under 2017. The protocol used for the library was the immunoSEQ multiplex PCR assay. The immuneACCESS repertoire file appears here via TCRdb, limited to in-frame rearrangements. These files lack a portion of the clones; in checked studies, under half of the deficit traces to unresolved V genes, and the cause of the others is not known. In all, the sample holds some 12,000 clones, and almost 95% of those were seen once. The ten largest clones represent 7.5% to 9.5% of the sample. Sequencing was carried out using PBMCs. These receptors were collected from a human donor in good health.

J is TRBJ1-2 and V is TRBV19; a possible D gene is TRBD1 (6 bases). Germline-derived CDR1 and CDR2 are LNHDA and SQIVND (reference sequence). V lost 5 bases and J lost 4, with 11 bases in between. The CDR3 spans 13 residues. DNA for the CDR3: TGTGCCAGTAGTCCGGGACAACTCTATGGCTACACCTTC. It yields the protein CASSPGQLYGYTF. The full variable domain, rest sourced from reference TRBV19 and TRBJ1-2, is DGGITQSPKYLFRKEGQNVTLSCEQNLNHDAMYWYRQDPGQGLRLIYYSQIVNDFQKGDIAEGYSVSREKKESFPLTVTSAQKNPTAFYLCASSPGQLYGYTFGSGTRLTVV.

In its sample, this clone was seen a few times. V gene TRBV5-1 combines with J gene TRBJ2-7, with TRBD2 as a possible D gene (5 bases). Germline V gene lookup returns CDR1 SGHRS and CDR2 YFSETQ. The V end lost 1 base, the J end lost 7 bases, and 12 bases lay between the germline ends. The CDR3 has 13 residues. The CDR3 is CASSLQLGGEQYF. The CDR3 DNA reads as TGCGCCAGCAGCTTGCAGCTCGGCGGGGAGCAGTACTTC. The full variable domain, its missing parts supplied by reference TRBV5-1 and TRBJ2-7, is KAGVTQTPRYLIKTRGQQVTLSCSPISGHRSVSWYQQTPGQGLQFLFEYFSETQRNKGNFPGRFSGRQFSNSRSEMNVSTLELGDSALYLCASSLQLGGEQYFGPGTRLTVT.

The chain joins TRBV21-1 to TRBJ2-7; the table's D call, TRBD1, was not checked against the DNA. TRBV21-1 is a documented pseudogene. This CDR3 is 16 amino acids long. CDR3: CASSRLPGQDNYEQYF. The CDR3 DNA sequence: TGTGCCAGCAGCAGACTTCCGGGACAAGATAACTACGAGCAGTACTTC.

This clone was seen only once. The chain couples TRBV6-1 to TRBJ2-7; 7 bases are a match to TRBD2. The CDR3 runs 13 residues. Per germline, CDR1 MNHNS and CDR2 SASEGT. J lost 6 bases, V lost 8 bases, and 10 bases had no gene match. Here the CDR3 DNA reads TGTGCCAGCCTCGGACCGGGAGGTGCCGAGCAGTACTTC. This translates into CASLGPGGAEQYF.

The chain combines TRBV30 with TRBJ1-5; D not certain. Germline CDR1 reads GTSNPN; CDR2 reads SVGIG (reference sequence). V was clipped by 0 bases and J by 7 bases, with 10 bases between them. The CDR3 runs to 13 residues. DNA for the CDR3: TGTGCCTGGAGTGTCGAGGGTCGACAGCCCCAGCATTTT. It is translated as CAWSVEGRQPQHF.

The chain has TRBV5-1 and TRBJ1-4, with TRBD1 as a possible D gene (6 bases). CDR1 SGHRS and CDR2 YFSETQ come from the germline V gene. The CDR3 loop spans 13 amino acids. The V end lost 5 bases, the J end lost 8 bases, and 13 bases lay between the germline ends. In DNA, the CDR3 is TGCGCCAGCAGACAGGGAACCGGCGAAAAACTGTTTTTT. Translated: CASRQGTGEKLFF.

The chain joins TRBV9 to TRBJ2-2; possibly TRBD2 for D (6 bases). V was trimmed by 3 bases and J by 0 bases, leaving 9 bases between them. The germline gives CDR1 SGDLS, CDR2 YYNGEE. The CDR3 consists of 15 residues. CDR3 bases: TGTGCCAGCAGCGCAGGGACTCCGAACACCGGGGAGCTGTTTTTT. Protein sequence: CASSAGTPNTGELFF.

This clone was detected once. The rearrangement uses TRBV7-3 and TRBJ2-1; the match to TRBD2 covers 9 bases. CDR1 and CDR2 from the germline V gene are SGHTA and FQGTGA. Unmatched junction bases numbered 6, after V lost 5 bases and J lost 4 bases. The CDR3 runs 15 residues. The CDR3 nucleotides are TGTGCCAGCAGCCCAGGACTAGCGCTGTACAATGAGCAGTTCTTC. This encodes CASSPGLALYNEQFF.

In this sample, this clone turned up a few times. DNA of the CDR3: TGTGCCAGCAGCTTTGGGGGCCCCTACGAGCAGTACTTC. It encodes CASSFGGPYEQYF. This sequence joins TRBV5-6 and TRBJ2-7, with D perhaps matching TRBD1 (6 bases). V was cut by 2 bases and J by 2 bases, with 8 bases left in between. The CDR3 covers 13 residues. Germline assignment: CDR1 SGHDT and CDR2 YYEEEE.

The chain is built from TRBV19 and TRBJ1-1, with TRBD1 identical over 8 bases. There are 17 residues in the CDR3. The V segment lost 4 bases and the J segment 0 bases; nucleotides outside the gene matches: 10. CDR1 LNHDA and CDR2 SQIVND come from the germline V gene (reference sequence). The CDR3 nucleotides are TGTGCCAGTAGTAGAAGCGCCGGACAGGGAGTGAACACTGAAGCTTTCTTT. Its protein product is CASSRSAGQGVNTEAFF.

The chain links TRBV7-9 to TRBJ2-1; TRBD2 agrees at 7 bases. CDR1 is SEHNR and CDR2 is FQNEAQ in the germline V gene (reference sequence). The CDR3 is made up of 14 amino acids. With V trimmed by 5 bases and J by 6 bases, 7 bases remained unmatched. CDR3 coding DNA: TGTGCCAGCAGCGCTATGGGGGGGATCAATGAGCAGTTCTTC. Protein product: CASSAMGGINEQFF.

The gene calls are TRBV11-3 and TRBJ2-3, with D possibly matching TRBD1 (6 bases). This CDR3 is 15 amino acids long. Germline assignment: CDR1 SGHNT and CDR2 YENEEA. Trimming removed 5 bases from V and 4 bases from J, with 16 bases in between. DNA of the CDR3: TGTGCCAGCAGCCAGGGGTCGGGGAGCCCAGATACGCAGTATTTT. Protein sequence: CASSQGSGSPDTQYF.

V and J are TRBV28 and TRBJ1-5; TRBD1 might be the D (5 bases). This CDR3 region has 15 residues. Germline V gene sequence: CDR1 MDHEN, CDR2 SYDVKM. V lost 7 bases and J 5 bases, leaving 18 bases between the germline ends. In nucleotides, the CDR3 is TGTGCCAGCACAACACCCGGACATTCCTATCAGCCCCAGCATTTT. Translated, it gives CASTTPGHSYQPQHF.

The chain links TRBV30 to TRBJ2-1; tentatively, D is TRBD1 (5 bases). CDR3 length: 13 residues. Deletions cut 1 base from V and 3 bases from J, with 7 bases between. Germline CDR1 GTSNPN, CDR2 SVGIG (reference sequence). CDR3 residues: CAWSEDSYNEQFF. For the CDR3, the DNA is TGTGCCTGGAGTGAAGACAGCTACAATGAGCAGTTCTTC.

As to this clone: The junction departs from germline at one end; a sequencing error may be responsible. The chain's CDR3 is CVSSSPKGSNEKLFF. CDR3 in DNA: TGTGTCAGTAGTAGCCCTAAAGGGAGTAATGAAAAACTGTTTTTT. The chain links TRBV19 to TRBJ1-4, with D unresolved. CDR3 size: 15 residues. Per the germline V gene, CDR1 is LNHDA and CDR2 is SQIVND (reference sequence).

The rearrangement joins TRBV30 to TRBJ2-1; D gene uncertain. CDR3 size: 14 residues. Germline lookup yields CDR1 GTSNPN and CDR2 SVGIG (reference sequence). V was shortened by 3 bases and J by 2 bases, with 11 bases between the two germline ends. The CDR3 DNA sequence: TGTGCCTGGAGCGAGGCGGTTACCTACAATGAGCAGTTCTTC. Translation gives CAWSEAVTYNEQFF.

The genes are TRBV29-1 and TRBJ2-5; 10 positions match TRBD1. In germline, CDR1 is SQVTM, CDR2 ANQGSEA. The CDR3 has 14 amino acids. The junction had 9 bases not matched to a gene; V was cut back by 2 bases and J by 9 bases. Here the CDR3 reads CSVELEDRGAAQYF. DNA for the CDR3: TGCAGCGTTGAATTAGAGGACAGGGGGGCGGCCCAGTACTTC. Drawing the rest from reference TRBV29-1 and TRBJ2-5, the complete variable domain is SAVISQKPSRDICQRGTSLTIQCQVDSQVTMMFWYRQQPGQSLTLIATANQGSEATYESGFVIDKFPISRPNLTFSTLTVSNMSPEDSSIYLCSVELEDRGAAQYFGPGTRLLVL.

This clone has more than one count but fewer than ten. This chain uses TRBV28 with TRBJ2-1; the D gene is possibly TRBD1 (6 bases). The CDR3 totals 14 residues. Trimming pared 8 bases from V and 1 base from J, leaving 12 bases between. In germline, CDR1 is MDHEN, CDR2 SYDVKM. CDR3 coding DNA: TGTGCCAGCCGCTGGGACAATTCCTACAATGAGCAGTTCTTC. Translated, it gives CASRWDNSYNEQFF.

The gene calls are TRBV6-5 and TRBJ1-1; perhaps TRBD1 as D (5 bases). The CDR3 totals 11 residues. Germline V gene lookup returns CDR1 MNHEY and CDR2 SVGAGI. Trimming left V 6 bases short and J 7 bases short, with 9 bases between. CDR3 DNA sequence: TGTGCCAGCAGGCGGGACGGTGAAGCTTTCTTT. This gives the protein CASRRDGEAFF.

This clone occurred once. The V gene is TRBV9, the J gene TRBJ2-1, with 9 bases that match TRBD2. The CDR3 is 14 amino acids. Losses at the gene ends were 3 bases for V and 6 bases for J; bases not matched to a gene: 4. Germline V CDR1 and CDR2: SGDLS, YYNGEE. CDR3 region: CASSAGLALNEQFF. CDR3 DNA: TGTGCCAGCAGCGCCGGACTAGCGCTCAATGAGCAGTTCTTC.

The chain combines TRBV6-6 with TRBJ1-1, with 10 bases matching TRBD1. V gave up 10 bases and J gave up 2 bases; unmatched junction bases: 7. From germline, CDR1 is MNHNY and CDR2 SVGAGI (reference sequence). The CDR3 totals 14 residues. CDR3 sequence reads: CATRDRGGNTEAFF. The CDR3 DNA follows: TGTGCCACCAGGGACAGGGGAGGAAACACTGAAGCTTTCTTT.

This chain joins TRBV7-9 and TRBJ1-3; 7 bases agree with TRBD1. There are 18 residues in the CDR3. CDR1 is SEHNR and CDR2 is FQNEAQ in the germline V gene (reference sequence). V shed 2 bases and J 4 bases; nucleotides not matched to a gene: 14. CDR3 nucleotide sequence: TGTGCCAGCAGCTTACCGGACCGAGTGACAGGGTCAGGAAACACCATATATTTT. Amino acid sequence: CASSLPDRVTGSGNTIYF.

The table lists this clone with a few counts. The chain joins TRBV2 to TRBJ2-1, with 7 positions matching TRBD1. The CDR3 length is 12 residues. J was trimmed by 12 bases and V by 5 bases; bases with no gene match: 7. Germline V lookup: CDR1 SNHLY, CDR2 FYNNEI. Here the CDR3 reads CASSRRTGGQFF. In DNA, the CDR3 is TGTGCCAGCAGTCGAAGGACAGGTGGGCAGTTCTTC.

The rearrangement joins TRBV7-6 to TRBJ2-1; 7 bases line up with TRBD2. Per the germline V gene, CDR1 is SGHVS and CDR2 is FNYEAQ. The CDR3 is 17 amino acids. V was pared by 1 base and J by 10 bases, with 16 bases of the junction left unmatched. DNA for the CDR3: TGTGCCAGCAGCTTAGAGGGTGGGCTAGCGGTATTTGAAGAGCAGTTCTTC. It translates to CASSLEGGLAVFEEQFF.